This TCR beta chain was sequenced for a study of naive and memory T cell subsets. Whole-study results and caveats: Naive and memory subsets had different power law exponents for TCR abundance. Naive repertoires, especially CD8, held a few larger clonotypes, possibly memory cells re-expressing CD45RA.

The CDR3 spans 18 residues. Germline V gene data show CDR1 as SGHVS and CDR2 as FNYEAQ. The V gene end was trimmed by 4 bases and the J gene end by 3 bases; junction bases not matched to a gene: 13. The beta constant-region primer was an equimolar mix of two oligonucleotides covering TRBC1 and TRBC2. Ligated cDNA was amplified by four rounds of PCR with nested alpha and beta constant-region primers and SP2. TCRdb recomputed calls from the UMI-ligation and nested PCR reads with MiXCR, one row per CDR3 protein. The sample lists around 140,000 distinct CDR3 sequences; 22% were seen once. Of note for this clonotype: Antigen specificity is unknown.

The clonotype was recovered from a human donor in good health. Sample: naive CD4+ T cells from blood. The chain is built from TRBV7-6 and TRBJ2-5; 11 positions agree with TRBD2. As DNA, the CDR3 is TGTGCCAGCAGCTCGACTAGCGGGGCAATACGCCTTGAAGAGACCCAGTACTTC. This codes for CASSSTSGAIRLEETQYF.